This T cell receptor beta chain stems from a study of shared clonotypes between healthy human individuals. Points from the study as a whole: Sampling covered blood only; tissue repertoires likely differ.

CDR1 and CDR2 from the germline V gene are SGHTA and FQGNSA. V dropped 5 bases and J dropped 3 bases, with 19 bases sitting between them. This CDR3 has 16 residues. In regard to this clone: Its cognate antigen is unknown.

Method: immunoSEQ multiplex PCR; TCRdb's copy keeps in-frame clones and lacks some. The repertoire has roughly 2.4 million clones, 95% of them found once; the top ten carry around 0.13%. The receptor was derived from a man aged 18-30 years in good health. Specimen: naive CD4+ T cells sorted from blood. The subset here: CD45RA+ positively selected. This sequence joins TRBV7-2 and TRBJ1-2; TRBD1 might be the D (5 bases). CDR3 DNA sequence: TGTGCCAGCAGCATCCGGGACCCCTATCGGCACTATGGCTACACCTTC. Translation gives CASSIRDPYRHYGYTF.